This T cell receptor (beta chain) was captured in a study of shared clonotypes between healthy human individuals. Study outcomes and limitations: Relative to clonotypes present in all four donors, those not shared had lower generation probabilities. Few donors limited the genetic and exposure-history diversity represented.

Clones were sequenced by immunoSEQ multiplex PCR, and TCRdb holds only the in-frame ones, with some missing. Among about 1.5 million clones listed, around 98% were seen once. To note about this clone: Its antigen is as yet unknown.

Material: naive CD4+ T cells sorted from blood. Documented subset: CD45RA+ positively selected. This sequence was found in a man younger than 40 in good health.

The CDR3 loop is CASRPWDGSSYEQYF. Written as DNA, the CDR3 is TGTGCCAGCAGGCCCTGGGACGGCAGCTCCTACGAGCAGTACTTC. V gene TRBV28 combines with J gene TRBJ2-7, with D tentatively TRBD1 or TRBD2 (5 bases each). V lost 6 bases and J 0 bases, leaving 15 bases between the germline ends. The germline V gene encodes CDR1 MDHEN and CDR2 SYDVKM. This CDR3 region has 15 residues.